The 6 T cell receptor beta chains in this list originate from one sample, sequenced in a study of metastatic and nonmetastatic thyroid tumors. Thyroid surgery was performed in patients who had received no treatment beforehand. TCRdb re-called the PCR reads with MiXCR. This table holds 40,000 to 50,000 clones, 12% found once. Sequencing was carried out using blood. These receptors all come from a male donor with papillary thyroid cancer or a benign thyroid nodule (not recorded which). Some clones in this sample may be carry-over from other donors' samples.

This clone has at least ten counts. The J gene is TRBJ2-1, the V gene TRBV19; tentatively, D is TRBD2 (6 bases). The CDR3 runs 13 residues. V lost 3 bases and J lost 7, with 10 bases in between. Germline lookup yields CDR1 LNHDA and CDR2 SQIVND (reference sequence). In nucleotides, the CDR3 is TGTGCCAGTAGTATCCCCGGGAGTAATGAGCAGTTCTTC. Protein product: CASSIPGSNEQFF.

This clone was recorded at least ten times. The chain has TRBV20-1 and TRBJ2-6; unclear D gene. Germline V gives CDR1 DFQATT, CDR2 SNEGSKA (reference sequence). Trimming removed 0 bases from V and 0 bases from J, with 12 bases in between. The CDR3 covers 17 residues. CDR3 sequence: CSARDLGSRSGANVLTF. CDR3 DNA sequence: TGCAGTGCTAGAGATCTGGGCTCTCGCTCTGGGGCCAACGTCCTGACTTTC.

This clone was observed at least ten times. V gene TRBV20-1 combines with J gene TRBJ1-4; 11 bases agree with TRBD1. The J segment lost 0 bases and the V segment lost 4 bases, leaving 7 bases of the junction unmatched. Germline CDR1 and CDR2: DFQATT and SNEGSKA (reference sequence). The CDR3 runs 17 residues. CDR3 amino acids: CSATTGTGGATNEKLFF. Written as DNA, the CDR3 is TGCAGTGCTACTACCGGGACAGGGGGTGCAACTAATGAAAAACTGTTTTTT.

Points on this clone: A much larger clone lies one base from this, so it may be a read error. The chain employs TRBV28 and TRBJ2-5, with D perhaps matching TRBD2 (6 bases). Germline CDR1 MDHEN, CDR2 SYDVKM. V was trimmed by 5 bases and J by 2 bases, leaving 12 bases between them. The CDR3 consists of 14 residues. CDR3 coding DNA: TGTGCCAGCAGTCCCCAACGGGGGCAAGAGACCCAGTACTTC. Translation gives CASSPQRGQETQYF. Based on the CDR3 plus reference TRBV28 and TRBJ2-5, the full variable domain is DVKVTQSSRYLVKRTGEKVFLECVQDMDHENMFWYRQDPGLGLRLIYFSYDVKMKEKGDIPEGYSVSREKKERFSLILESASTNQTSMYLCASSPQRGQETQYFGPGTRLLVL.

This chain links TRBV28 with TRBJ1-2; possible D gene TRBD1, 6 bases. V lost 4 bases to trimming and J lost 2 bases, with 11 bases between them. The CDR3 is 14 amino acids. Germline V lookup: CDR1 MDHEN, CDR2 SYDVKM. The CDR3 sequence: CASSSRGQNYGYTF. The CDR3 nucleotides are TGTGCCAGCAGTTCCAGAGGACAGAACTATGGCTACACCTTC.

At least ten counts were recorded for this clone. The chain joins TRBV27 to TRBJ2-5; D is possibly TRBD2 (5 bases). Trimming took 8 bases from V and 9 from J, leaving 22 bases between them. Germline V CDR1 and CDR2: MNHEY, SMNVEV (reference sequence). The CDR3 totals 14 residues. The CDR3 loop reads CASAGVGGGIAQYF. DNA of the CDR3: TGTGCCAGCGCCGGTGTTGGAGGTGGGATTGCCCAGTACTTC.